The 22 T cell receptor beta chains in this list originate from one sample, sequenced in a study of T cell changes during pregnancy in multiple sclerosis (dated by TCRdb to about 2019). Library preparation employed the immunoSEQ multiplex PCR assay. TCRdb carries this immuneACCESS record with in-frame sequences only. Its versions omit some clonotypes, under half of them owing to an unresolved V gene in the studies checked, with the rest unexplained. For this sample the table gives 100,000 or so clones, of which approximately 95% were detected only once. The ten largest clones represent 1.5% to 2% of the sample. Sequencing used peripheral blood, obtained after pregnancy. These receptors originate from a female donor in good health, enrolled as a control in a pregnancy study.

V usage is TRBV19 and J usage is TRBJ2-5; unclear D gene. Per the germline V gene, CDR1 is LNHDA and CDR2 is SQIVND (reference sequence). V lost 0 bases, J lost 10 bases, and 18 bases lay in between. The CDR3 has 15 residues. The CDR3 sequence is CASSIDPSASSSQYF. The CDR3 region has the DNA TGTGCCAGTAGTATAGATCCATCCGCTAGTTCAAGCCAGTACTTC.

CDR3 nucleotide sequence: TGTGCCAGCAGCTTGCTAGCGGGATCGGGATACGAGCAGTACTTC. As protein: CASSLLAGSGYEQYF. The chain combines TRBV11-2 with TRBJ2-7; 9 bases fit TRBD2. J gave up 4 bases and V 3 bases, and 7 bases lay outside the gene matches. The CDR3 consists of 15 residues. Germline CDR1 is SGHAT and CDR2 is FQNNGV.

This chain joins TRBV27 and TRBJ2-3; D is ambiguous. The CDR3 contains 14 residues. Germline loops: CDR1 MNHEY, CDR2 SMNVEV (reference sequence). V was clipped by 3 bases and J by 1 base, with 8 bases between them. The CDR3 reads CASSLSPGTDTQYF. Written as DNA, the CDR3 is TGTGCCAGCAGTTTGTCCCCCGGCACAGATACGCAGTATTTT.

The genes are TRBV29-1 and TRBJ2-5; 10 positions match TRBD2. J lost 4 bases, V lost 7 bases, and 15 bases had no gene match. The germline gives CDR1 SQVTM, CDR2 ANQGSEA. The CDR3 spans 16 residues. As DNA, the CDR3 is TGCAGCGCCGAACTACTTCCGGGACTAGCGATAGAGACCCAGTACTTC. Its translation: CSAELLPGLAIETQYF.

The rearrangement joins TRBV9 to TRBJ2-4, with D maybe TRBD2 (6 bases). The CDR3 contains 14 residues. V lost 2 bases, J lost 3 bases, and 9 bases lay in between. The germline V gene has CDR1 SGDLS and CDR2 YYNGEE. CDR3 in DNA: TGTGCCAGCAGCGTCGGGGGAGGCAAAAACATTCAGTACTTC. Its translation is CASSVGGGKNIQYF. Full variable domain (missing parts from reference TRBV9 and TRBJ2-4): DSGVTQTPKHLITATGQRVTLRCSPRSGDLSVYWYQQSLDQGLQFLIQYYNGEERAKGNILERFSAQQFPDLHSELNLSSLELGDSALYFCASSVGGGKNIQYFGAGTRLSVL.

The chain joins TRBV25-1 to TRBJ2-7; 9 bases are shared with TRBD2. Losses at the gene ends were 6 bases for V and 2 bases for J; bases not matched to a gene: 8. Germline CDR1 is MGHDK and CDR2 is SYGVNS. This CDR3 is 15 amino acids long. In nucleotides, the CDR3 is TGTGCCAGCAGGAGGGAGCGGGAGGCCACCTACGAGCAGTACTTC. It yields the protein CASRREREATYEQYF.

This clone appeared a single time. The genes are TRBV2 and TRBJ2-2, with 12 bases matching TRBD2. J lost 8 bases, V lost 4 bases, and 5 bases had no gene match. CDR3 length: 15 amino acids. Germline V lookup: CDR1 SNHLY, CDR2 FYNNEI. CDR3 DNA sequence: TGTGCCAGCAGTGTTGCTGGACTAGCGGGAGGGGAGCTGTTTTTT. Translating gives CASSVAGLAGGELFF.

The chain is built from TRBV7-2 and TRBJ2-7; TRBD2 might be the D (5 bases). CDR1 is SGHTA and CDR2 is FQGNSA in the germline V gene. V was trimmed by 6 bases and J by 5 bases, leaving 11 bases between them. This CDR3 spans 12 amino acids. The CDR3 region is CASRLFGDEQYF. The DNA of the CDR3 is TGTGCCAGCAGGCTTTTCGGGGACGAGCAGTACTTC.

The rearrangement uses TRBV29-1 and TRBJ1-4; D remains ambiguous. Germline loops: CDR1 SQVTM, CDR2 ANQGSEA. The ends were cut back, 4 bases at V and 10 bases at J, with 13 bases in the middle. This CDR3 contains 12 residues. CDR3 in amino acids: CSVASRGGKLFF. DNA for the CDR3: TGCAGCGTTGCGTCCCGGGGAGGAAAACTGTTTTTT.

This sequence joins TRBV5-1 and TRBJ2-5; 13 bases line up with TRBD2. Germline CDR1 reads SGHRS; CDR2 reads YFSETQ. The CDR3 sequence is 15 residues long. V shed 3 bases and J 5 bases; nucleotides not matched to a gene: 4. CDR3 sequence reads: CASSWGTSGKETQYF. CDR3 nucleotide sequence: TGCGCCAGCAGCTGGGGGACTAGCGGGAAGGAGACCCAGTACTTC.

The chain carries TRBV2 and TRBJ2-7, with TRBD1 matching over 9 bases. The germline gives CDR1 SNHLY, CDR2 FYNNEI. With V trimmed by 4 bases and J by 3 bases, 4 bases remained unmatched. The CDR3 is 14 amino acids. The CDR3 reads CASSVGQGLYEQYF. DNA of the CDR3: TGTGCCAGCAGTGTGGGACAGGGCCTCTACGAGCAGTACTTC.

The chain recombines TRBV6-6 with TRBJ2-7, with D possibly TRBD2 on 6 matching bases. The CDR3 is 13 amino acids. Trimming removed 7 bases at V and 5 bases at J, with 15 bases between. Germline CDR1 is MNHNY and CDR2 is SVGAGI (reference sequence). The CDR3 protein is CASTLRWGDEQYF. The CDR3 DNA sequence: TGTGCCAGCACCCTCCGGTGGGGGGACGAGCAGTACTTC.

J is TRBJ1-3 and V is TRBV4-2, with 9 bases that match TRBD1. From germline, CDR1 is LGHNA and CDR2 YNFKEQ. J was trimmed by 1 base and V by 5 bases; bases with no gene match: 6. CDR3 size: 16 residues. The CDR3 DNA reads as TGTGCCAGCAGCAACAAACAGGGGGCATCTGGAAACACCATATATTTT. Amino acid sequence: CASSNKQGASGNTIYF.

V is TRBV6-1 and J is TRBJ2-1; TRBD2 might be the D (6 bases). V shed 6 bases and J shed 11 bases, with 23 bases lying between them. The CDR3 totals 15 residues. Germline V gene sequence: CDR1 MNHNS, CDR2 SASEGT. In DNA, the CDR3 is TGTGCCAGCAGCGAAACCGGGACTGGGATAAGTAAGCAGTTCTTC. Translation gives CASSETGTGISKQFF.

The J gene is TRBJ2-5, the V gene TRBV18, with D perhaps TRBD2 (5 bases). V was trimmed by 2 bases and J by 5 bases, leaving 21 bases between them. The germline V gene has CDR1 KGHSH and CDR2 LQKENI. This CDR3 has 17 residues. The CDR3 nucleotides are TGTGCCAGCTCACCAGATTTTGTGCGGGCCCGGTGGGAGACCCAGTACTTC. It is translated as CASSPDFVRARWETQYF. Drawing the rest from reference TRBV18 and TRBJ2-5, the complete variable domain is NAGVMQNPRHLVRRRGQEARLRCSPMKGHSHVYWYRQLPEEGLKFMVYLQKENIIDESGMPKERFSAEFPKEGPSILRIQQVVRGDSAAYFCASSPDFVRARWETQYFGPGTRLLVL.

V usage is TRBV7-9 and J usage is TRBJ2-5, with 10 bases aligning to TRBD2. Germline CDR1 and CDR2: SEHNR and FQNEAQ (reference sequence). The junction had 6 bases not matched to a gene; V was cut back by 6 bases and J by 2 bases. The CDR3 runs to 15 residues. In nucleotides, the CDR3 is TGTGCCAGCAGTTCTCCGGGACTAGCGCAAGAGACCCAGTACTTC. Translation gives CASSSPGLAQETQYF.

The CDR3 sequence is CASTSYNEQFF. CDR3 DNA sequence: TGTGCCAGTACTAGCTACAATGAGCAGTTCTTC. The chain uses TRBV27 and TRBJ2-1, with D perhaps matching TRBD2 (5 bases). The V and J ends lost 9 bases and 3 bases respectively, with 6 bases between them. This CDR3 is built from 11 residues. Germline CDR1 and CDR2: MNHEY and SMNVEV (reference sequence).

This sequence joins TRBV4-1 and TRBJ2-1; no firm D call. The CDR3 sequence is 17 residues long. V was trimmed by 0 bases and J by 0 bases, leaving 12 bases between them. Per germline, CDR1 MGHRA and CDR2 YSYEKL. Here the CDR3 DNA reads TGCGCCAGCAGCCAAGATGGCGCGCGGAGCTCCTACAATGAGCAGTTCTTC. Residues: CASSQDGARSSYNEQFF.

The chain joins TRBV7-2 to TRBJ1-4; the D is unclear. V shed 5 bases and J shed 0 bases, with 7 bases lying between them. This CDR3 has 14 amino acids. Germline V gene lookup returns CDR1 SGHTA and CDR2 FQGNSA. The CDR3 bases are TGTGCCAGCAGCCTTACTTCAACTAATGAAAAACTGTTTTTT. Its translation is CASSLTSTNEKLFF.

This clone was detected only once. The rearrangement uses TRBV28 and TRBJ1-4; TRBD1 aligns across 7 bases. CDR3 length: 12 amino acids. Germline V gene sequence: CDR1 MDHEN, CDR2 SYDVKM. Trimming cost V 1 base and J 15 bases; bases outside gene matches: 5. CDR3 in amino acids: CASSLSDRFLFF. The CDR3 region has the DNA TGTGCCAGCAGTTTATCGGACAGGTTCTTGTTTTTT.

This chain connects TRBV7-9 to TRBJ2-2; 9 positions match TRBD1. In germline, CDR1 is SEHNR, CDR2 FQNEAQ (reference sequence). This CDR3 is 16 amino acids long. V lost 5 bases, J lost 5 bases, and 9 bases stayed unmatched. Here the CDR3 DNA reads TGTGCCAGCAGCCCCCTCCGGGACAGGGTAACCGGGGAGCTGTTTTTT. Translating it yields CASSPLRDRVTGELFF.

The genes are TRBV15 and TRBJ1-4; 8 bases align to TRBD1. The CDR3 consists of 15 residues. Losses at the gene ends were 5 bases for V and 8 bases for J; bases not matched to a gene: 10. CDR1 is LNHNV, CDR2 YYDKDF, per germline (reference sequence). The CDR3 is CATSGRGTGKEKLFF. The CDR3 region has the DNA TGTGCCACCAGCGGAAGAGGGACAGGCAAGGAAAAACTGTTTTTT.